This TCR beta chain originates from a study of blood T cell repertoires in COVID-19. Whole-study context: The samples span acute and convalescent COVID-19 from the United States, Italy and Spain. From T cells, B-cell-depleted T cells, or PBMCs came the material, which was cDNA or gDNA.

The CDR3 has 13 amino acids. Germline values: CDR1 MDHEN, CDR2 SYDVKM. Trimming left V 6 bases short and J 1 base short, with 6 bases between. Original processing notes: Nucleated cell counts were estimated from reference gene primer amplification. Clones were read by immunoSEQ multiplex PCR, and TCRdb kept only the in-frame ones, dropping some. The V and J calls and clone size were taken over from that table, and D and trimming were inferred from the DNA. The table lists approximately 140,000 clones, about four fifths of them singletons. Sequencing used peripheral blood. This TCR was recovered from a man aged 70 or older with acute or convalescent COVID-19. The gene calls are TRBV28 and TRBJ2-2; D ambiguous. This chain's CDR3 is CASSPGNTGELFF. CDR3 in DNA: TGTGCCAGCAGCCCGGGGAACACCGGGGAGCTGTTTTTT.